This record looks at one TCR beta chain sequence and its context. What it binds is not known. Germline CDR1 is MNHEY and CDR2 is SMNVEV (reference sequence). Trimming stripped 3 bases from V and 1 base from J, with 6 bases between. The CDR3 consists of 13 residues. This sample is part of a study of cytomegalovirus exposure and HLA in healthy donors. Whole-study results and caveats: Many donors carried some public TCRs, although rarity characterized most TCR sequences.

Primers: 60 Vbeta forward and 13 Jbeta reverse. The table came from immunoSEQ multiplex PCR; TCRdb's copy has only in-frame clones and leaves some out. The sample yields 180,000 or so clones, over 75% seen once. Sequences were obtained from PBMCs. This clonotype was sampled from a man aged 45 to 65 in good health and CMV-seropositive. The chain uses TRBV27 and TRBJ1-1; D unclear. CDR3 in amino acids: CASSLEGNTEAFF. CDR3 sequence (DNA): TGTGCCAGCAGTTTGGAGGGGAACACTGAAGCTTTCTTT.